A single sample is the source of the 31 T cell receptor beta chains below, sequenced in a study of cytomegalovirus exposure and HLA in healthy donors. Use of 60 Vbeta and 13 Jbeta primers characterized the PCR. Repertoires were generated with immunoSEQ multiplex PCR, while TCRdb's copy carries only in-frame clones and drops some. The sample holds 150,000 to 200,000 clones, over 65% seen once. Sequenced input: PBMCs. Every receptor here comes from a woman in her thirties or forties in good health and CMV-seropositive.

The V gene is TRBV2, the J gene TRBJ2-7, with 7 bases identical to TRBD1. Germline V gene sequence: CDR1 SNHLY, CDR2 FYNNEI. The junction had 3 bases not matched to a gene; V was cut back by 7 bases and J by 3 bases. The CDR3 totals 12 residues. CDR3 bases: TGTGCCAGCAACAGGGACAGCTACGAGCAGTACTTC. Translating gives CASNRDSYEQYF.

The CDR3 DNA is TGCGCCAGCAGCCATCAAACGGGACTCGCGAGAGATACGCAGTATTTT. Its protein is CASSHQTGLARDTQYF. The V gene is TRBV4-1, the J gene TRBJ2-3, with a weak D call TRBD2 (6 bases). Germline V gene lookup returns CDR1 MGHRA and CDR2 YSYEKL. V was trimmed by 3 bases and J by 5 bases, leaving 18 bases between them. This CDR3 comprises 16 residues.

This clone was detected only a few times. Other DNA sequences from this sample encode an identical CDR3 as well. The gene calls are TRBV7-3 and TRBJ1-1, with 7 bases fitting TRBD1. V gave up 5 bases and J gave up 1 base; unmatched junction bases: 1. This CDR3 is built from 13 residues. Germline assignment: CDR1 SGHTA and CDR2 FQGTGA. This CDR3 is CASSPGGNTEAFF. The DNA for the CDR3 is TGTGCCAGCAGCCCAGGGGGGAACACTGAAGCTTTCTTT.

This rearrangement joins TRBV27 to TRBJ2-3; 10 nucleotides align to TRBD1. Germline assignment: CDR1 MNHEY and CDR2 SMNVEV (reference sequence). CDR3 size: 17 residues. After removal of 4 bases from V and 4 bases from J, the junction contained 11 bases not matched to a gene. This CDR3 is CASSSTPRTGGADTQYF. CDR3 nucleotide sequence: TGTGCCAGCAGTTCAACCCCACGGACAGGGGGAGCAGATACGCAGTATTTT.

The chain couples TRBV4-3 to TRBJ2-3; TRBD1 agrees at 7 bases. This CDR3 is 14 amino acids long. Per germline, CDR1 LGHNA and CDR2 YSLEER. Losses at the gene ends were 4 bases for V and 4 bases for J; bases not matched to a gene: 5. This CDR3 reads CASSLERGPDTQYF. The CDR3 bases are TGCGCCAGCAGCCTAGAAAGGGGGCCAGATACGCAGTATTTT.

Only a few counts were recorded for this clone. The chain combines TRBV7-2 with TRBJ1-2; D gene ambiguous. Germline-derived CDR1 and CDR2 are SGHTA and FQGNSA. The CDR3 consists of 14 residues. V shed 5 bases and J shed 4 bases, with 14 bases lying between them. DNA for the CDR3: TGTGCCAGCAGCCCAATGGGGAGAAGCTATGGCTACACCTTC. This gives the protein CASSPMGRSYGYTF. The full variable domain, in which reference TRBV7-2 and TRBJ1-2 provide the parts outside the CDR3, is GAGVSQSPSNKVTEKGKDVELRCDPISGHTALYWYRQSLGQGLEFLIYFQGNSAPDKSGLPSDRFSAERTGGSVSTLTIQRTQQEDSAVYLCASSPMGRSYGYTFGSGTRLTVV.

This clone was seen a few times. The V call is TRBV18, the J call TRBJ1-5, with D perhaps matching TRBD1 (5 bases). Germline V gives CDR1 KGHSH, CDR2 LQKENI. The V gene lost 0 bases and the J gene lost 0 bases, with 12 bases spanning the gap. The CDR3 spans 17 residues. Here the CDR3 reads CASSPPVQTVSNQPQHF. The CDR3 DNA sequence: TGTGCCAGCTCACCACCGGTTCAGACAGTTAGCAATCAGCCCCAGCATTTT.

This chain connects TRBV29-1 to TRBJ2-5; 10 bases agree with TRBD2. CDR3 length: 14 amino acids. Germline V gene lookup returns CDR1 SQVTM and CDR2 ANQGSEA. Germline trimming cut 5 bases from V and 5 bases from J; bases unmatched to any gene: 8. The CDR3 loop is CSVLSGGRGETQYF. The CDR3 DNA reads TGCAGCGTTCTTAGCGGGGGGCGGGGGGAGACCCAGTACTTC.

This chain uses TRBV6-1 with TRBJ1-2; TRBD1 matches 10 bases. Germline CDR1 reads MNHNS; CDR2 reads SASEGT. CDR3 length equals 15 residues. V gave up 7 bases and J gave up 0 bases; unmatched junction bases: 5. The CDR3 nucleotides are TGTGCCAGCACGGGACAGGGGTTTACTAACTATGGCTACACCTTC. Protein product: CASTGQGFTNYGYTF.

V is TRBV5-1 and J is TRBJ2-1, with 11 bases identical to TRBD2. The CDR3 runs to 15 residues. Per the germline V gene, CDR1 is SGHRS and CDR2 is YFSETQ. The ends lost 0 bases at V and 9 bases at J; junction bases unmatched: 5. CDR3 DNA sequence: TGCGCCAGCAGCTTGGATAGCGGGGGGGCGCGTGAGCAGTTCTTC. Its translation is CASSLDSGGAREQFF.

Note on this clone: Other DNA sequences within the sample encode an identical CDR3. The V call is TRBV7-2, the J call TRBJ2-7; 10 bases align to TRBD2. Germline CDR1 SGHTA, CDR2 FQGNSA. The CDR3 is 15 residues long. Trimming cost V 1 base and J 2 bases; bases outside gene matches: 2. CDR3 sequence: CASSLDSGGAYEQYF. Written as DNA, the CDR3 is TGTGCCAGCAGCTTAGACAGCGGGGGGGCCTACGAGCAGTACTTC.

This chain connects TRBV9 to TRBJ2-7; the D gene is possibly TRBD2 (6 bases). V was cut by 5 bases and J by 4 bases, with 16 bases left in between. Germline CDR1 and CDR2: SGDLS and YYNGEE. The CDR3 spans 14 residues. This chain's CDR3 is CASSAGLEIYEQYF. CDR3 in DNA: TGTGCCAGCAGTGCGGGACTGGAGATTTACGAGCAGTACTTC.

The CDR3: CASSSSRGENIQYF. The CDR3 coding sequence is TGTGCCAGCAGCTCAAGCAGGGGGGAAAACATTCAGTACTTC. The chain joins TRBV7-2 to TRBJ2-4; tentatively, D is TRBD1 (7 bases). This CDR3 has 14 residues. V was cut by 4 bases and J by 5 bases, with 12 bases left in between. Germline CDR1 and CDR2: SGHTA and FQGNSA.

The chain uses TRBV6-5 and TRBJ2-5; tentative D call: TRBD1 (8 bases). The CDR3 runs to 15 residues. V was pared by 2 bases and J by 6 bases, with 16 bases between. The germline V gene encodes CDR1 MNHEY and CDR2 SVGAGI. The CDR3 sequence: CASSYGQGGVKTQYF. The CDR3, as DNA: TGTGCCAGCAGTTACGGACAGGGAGGGGTAAAGACCCAGTACTTC.

The chain recombines TRBV6-4 with TRBJ1-1; D may be TRBD1 (5 bases). CDR1 and CDR2 from the germline V gene are MRHNA and SNTAGT. The V end lost 6 bases, the J end lost 1 base, and 9 bases lay between the germline ends. This CDR3 contains 13 residues. This chain's CDR3 is CASSLQENTEAFF. The CDR3 nucleotides read TGTGCCAGCAGCCTACAGGAGAACACTGAAGCTTTCTTT.

The chain has TRBV29-1 and TRBJ1-1; 9 nucleotides agree with TRBD1. V trimming: 7 bases; J trimming: 0 bases; junction bases outside the gene matches: 3. Germline V CDR1 and CDR2: SQVTM, ANQGSEA. The CDR3 loop spans 13 amino acids. The CDR3 region has the DNA TGCAGCGGTGGGGACAGGGTGAACACTGAAGCTTTCTTT. It translates to CSGGDRVNTEAFF.

The CDR3: CSVDEAGDGAFF. The CDR3 DNA is TGCAGCGTTGACGAGGCGGGGGATGGAGCTTTCTTT. The rearrangement links TRBV29-1 to TRBJ1-1; tentative D call: TRBD1 (5 bases). Per the germline V gene, CDR1 is SQVTM and CDR2 is ANQGSEA. Trimming took 3 bases from V and 10 from J, leaving 15 bases between them. This CDR3 is built from 12 residues.

Only one count was recorded for this clone. The chain couples TRBV28 to TRBJ2-5, with a weak D call TRBD2 (6 bases). The germline V gene has CDR1 MDHEN and CDR2 SYDVKM. The CDR3 extends over 15 amino acids. Between the trimmed V and J ends, which lost 5 bases and 4 bases, there was a span of 17 bases. Here the CDR3 reads CASSAPMIAAETQYF. CDR3 nucleotides: TGTGCCAGCAGTGCCCCCATGATAGCGGCAGAGACCCAGTACTTC.

The rearrangement links TRBV7-8 to TRBJ2-7; 7 nucleotides line up with TRBD1. This CDR3 is built from 13 residues. The germline V gene encodes CDR1 SGHVS and CDR2 FQNEAQ. V lost 7 bases and J lost 0; bases outside the gene matches: 3. Here the CDR3 DNA reads TGTGCCAGCACCAGGGGGTCCTCCTACGAGCAGTACTTC. It yields the protein CASTRGSSYEQYF.

This chain links TRBV28 with TRBJ2-3, with 9 nucleotides matching TRBD2. Germline V CDR1 and CDR2: MDHEN, SYDVKM. V was clipped by 9 bases and J by 4 bases; unmatched bases: 11. CDR3 size: 15 residues. This chain's CDR3 is CASIKAGGGADTQYF. The CDR3 DNA follows: TGTGCCAGTATTAAAGCGGGGGGCGGGGCAGATACGCAGTATTTT.

The chain is built from TRBV7-8 and TRBJ2-3, with 14 bases aligning to TRBD2. The CDR3 extends over 19 amino acids. Germline V CDR1 and CDR2: SGHVS, FQNEAQ. V gave up 0 bases and J gave up 8 bases; unmatched junction bases: 13. The CDR3 here is CASSLARTSGRPAFGTQYF. CDR3 DNA: TGTGCCAGCAGCTTAGCTCGGACTAGCGGGAGGCCAGCCTTCGGTACGCAGTATTTT. The full variable domain, with the rest looked up from reference TRBV7-8 and TRBJ2-3, is GAGVSQSPRYKVAKRGQDVALRCDPISGHVSLFWYQQALGQGPEFLTYFQNEAQLDKSGLPSDRFFAERPEGSVSTLKIQRTQQEDSAVYLCASSLARTSGRPAFGTQYFGPGTRLTVL.

The table lists this clone with a few counts. This chain joins TRBV7-9 and TRBJ2-3; 8 bases are shared with TRBD2. The CDR3 sequence is 12 residues long. The junction had 8 bases not matched to a gene; V was cut back by 6 bases and J by 12 bases. CDR1 is SEHNR, CDR2 FQNEAQ, per germline (reference sequence). For the CDR3, the DNA is TGTGCCAGCAGACAGAGCGGGGGTATCCAGTATTTT. It codes for CASRQSGGIQYF.

This clone was seen a few times. The V call is TRBV4-3, the J call TRBJ2-3; 10 bases align to TRBD2. This CDR3 has 16 residues. CDR1 is LGHNA, CDR2 YSLEER, per germline. V was pared by 1 base and J by 5 bases, with 6 bases of the junction left unmatched. CDR3: CASSQVLAGGVDTQYF. The CDR3 DNA sequence: TGCGCCAGCAGCCAAGTTTTAGCGGGGGGTGTAGATACGCAGTATTTT.

J is TRBJ2-3 and V is TRBV4-3, with 9 bases lining up with TRBD2. Germline CDR1 LGHNA, CDR2 YSLEER. CDR3 length: 13 residues. Trimming at V came to 0 bases and at J to 10 bases, leaving 2 bases not matched to a gene. The CDR3 nucleotides read TGCGCCAGCAGCCAAGAAGGCGGGAGGGCGCAGTATTTT. The encoded protein is CASSQEGGRAQYF.

V is TRBV27 and J is TRBJ1-6; D not resolved. V lost 1 base and J 0 bases, leaving 13 bases between the germline ends. CDR3 length: 18 amino acids. Germline CDR1 and CDR2: MNHEY and SMNVEV (reference sequence). Here the CDR3 DNA reads TGTGCCAGCAGTTTATACGTGAAGGAGAGCTCCTATAATTCACCCCTCCACTTT. Encoded protein: CASSLYVKESSYNSPLHF.

This rearrangement joins TRBV20-1 to TRBJ1-1; D gene uncertain. Germline-derived CDR1 and CDR2 are DFQATT and SNEGSKA (reference sequence). This CDR3 is built from 11 residues. Trimming removed 8 bases at V and 1 base at J, with 8 bases between. CDR3 nucleotides: TGCAGTTCCGGGTGGAACACTGAAGCTTTCTTT. As protein: CSSGWNTEAFF.

This chain uses TRBV18 with TRBJ2-3; D uncertain. The CDR3 has 14 amino acids. Germline V gene data show CDR1 as KGHSH and CDR2 as LQKENI. V was cut by 6 bases and J by 1 base, with 11 bases left in between. This CDR3 is CASSRREGTDTQYF. The CDR3 DNA reads TGTGCCAGCTCCCGACGAGAGGGCACAGATACGCAGTATTTT.

This CDR3 reads CASRPAGGPPETQYF. CDR3 DNA: TGTGCCAGCAGACCAGCGGGGGGGCCTCCAGAGACCCAGTACTTC. The chain has TRBV7-2 and TRBJ2-5; 10 bases align to TRBD2. J gave up 4 bases and V 6 bases, and 8 bases lay outside the gene matches. This CDR3 region has 15 residues. Germline CDR1 and CDR2: SGHTA and FQGNSA. The whole variable domain, remainder taken from reference TRBV7-2 and TRBJ2-5, is GAGVSQSPSNKVTEKGKDVELRCDPISGHTALYWYRQSLGQGLEFLIYFQGNSAPDKSGLPSDRFSAERTGGSVSTLTIQRTQQEDSAVYLCASRPAGGPPETQYFGPGTRLLVL.

This sequence joins TRBV10-3 and TRBJ1-2, with D possibly TRBD1 on 6 matching bases. The CDR3 runs 12 residues. Germline-derived CDR1 and CDR2 are ENHRY and SYGVKD. V dropped 7 bases and J dropped 4 bases, with 10 bases sitting between them. As DNA, the CDR3 is TGTGCCATCACCCAGGGGTTCTATGGCTACACCTTC. Translating gives CAITQGFYGYTF.

The rearrangement links TRBV7-2 to TRBJ2-5; D is possibly TRBD2 (5 bases). Germline V CDR1 and CDR2: SGHTA, FQGNSA. Trimming took 5 bases from V and 2 from J, leaving 9 bases between them. The CDR3 length is 13 residues. The CDR3 DNA is TGTGCCAGCAGCCCGGGGTTTCAAGAGACCCAGTACTTC. The encoded protein is CASSPGFQETQYF.

The chain employs TRBV5-6 and TRBJ2-5, with 13 bases matching TRBD2. CDR1 is SGHDT, CDR2 YYEEEE, per germline. The junction had 13 bases not matched to a gene; V was cut back by 4 bases and J by 4 bases. The CDR3 totals 18 residues. The DNA of the CDR3 is TGTGCCAGCAGCCGGAGGACTAGCGGGAGAGGGGTTCCAGAGACCCAGTACTTC. Translating it yields CASSRRTSGRGVPETQYF.